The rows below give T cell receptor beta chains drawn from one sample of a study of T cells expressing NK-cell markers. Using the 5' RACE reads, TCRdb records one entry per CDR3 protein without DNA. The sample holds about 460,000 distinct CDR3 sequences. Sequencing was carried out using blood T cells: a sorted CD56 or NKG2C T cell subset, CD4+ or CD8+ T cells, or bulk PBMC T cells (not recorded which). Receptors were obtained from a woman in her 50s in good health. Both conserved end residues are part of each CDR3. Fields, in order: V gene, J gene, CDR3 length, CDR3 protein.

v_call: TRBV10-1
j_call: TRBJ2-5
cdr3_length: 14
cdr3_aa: CASSALREQETQYF

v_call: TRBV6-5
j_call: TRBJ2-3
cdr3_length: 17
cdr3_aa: CASSPLRGAEPRDTQYF

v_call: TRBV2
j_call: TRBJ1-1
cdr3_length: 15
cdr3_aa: CASSEQGRKNTEAFF

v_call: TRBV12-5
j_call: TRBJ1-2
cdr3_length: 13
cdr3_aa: CASGGRTGRGYTF

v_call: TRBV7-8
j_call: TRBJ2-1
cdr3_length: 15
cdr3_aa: CASIRGREPYNEQFF

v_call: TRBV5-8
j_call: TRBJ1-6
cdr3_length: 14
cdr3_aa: CASSLGTGVSPLHF

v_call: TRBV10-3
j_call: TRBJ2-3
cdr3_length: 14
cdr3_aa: CAISESTPSDTQYF

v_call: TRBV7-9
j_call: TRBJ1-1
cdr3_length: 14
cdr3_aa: CASSSQARNTEAFF

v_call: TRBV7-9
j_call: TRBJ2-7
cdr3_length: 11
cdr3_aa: CASSPNVEQYF

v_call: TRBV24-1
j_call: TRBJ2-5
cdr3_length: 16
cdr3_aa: CATSDFTTGVGETQYF

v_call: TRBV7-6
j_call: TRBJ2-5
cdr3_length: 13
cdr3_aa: CASSSPRGETQYF

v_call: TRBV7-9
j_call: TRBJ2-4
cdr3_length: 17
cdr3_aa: CASSSLGLAGVKNIQYF

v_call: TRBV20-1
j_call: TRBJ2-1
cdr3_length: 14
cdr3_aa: CSARVSGSMNEQFF

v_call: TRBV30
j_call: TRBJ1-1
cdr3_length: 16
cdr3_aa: CAWSRRGQFMNPEAFF

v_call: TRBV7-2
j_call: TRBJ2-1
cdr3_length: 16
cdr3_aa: CASSQEGQGLRNEQFF

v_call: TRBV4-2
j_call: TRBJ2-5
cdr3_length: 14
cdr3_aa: CASSQGEGRETQYF

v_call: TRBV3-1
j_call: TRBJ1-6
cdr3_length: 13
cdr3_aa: CASSRQIDSPLHF

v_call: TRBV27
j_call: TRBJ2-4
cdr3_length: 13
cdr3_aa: CASTSTAEGRQYF

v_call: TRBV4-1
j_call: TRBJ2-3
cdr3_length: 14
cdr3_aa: CASSQSSLTDTQYF

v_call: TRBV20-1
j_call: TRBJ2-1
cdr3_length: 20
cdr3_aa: CSARDRLKAGGPSSYNEQFF

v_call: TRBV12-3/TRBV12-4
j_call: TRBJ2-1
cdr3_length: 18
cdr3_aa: CASSLARPGRVPYNEQFF

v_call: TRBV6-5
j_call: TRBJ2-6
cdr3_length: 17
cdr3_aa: CASSGGPGRSGANVLTF

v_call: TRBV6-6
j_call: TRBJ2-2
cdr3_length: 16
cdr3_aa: CASTVILAGNTGELFF

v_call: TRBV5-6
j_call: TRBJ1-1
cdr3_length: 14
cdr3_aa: CASSLVIRDTEAFF

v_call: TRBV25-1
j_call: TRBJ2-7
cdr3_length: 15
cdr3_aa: CASSPLAGGPYEQYF

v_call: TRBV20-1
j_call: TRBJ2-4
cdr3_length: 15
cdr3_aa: CSARPLAGGRHIQYF

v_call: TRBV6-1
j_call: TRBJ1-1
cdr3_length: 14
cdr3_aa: CASSETTGGGEAFF

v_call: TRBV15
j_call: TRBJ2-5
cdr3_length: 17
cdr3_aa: CATSPRGGTADQETQYF

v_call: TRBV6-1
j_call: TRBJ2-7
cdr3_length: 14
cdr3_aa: CASIQTRGLGEQYF

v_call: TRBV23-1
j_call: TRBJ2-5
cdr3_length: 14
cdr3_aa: CASSQLGTEETQYF

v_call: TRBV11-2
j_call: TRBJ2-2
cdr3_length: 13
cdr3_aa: CANRDSHTGELFF

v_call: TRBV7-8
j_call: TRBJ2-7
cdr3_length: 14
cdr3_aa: CASSLGLLPYEQYF

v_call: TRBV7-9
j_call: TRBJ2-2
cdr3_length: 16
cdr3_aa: CASSTKSGSVAGELFF

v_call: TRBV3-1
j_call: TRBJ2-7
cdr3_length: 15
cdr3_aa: CASSQDWTGAHEQYF

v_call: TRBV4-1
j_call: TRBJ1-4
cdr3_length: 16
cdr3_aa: CASSHADRGPYEKLFF

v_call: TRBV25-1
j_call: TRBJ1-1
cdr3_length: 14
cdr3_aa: CASSPQTGNTEAFF

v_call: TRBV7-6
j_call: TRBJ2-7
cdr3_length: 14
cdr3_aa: CASSLGVGLDEQYF

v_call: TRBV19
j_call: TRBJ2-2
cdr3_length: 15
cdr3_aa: CASSTDRVDTGELFF

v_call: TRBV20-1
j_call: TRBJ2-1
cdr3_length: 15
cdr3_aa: CSAEGGTSGRIEQFF

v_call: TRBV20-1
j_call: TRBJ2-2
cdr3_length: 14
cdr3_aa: CSASRGEGTGELFF

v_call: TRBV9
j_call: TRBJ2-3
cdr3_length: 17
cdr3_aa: CASSALFLAGGTDTQYF

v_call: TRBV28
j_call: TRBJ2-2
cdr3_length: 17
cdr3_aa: CASSVWRLAGDTGELFF

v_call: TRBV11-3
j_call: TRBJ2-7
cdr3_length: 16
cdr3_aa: CASSWGGSRSSYEQYF

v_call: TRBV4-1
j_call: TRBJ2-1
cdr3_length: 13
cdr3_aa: CASSQDRGFGQFF

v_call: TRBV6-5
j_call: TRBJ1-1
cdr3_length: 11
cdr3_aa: CASSKNTEAFF

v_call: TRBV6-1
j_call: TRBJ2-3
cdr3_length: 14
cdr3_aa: CASSEASGRDTQYF

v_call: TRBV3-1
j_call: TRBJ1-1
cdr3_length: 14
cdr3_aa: CASSRTPGNTEAFF

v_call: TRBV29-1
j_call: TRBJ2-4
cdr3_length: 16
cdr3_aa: CSVEPAVGSGKNIQYF

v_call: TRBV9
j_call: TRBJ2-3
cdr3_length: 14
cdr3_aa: CASSVVGTADTQYF

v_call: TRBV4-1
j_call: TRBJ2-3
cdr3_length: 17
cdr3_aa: CASSQRRRELSTDTQYF

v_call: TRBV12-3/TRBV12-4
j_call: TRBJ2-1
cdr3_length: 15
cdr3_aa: CASSESGRERYEQFF

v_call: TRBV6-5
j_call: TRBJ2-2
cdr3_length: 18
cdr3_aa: CASSRRVLAGGPPGELFF

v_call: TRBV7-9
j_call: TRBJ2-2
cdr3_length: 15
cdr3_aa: CASSVGQSRHGELFF

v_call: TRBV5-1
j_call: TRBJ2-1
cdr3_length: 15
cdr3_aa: CASSLVGLADNEQFF

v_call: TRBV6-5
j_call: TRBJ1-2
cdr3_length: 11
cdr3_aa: CASSYRGSYTF